The sequence of this T cell receptor beta chain was determined in a study of T-cell reconstitution after alpha-beta-depleted transplantation in children. Construction of the TCRbeta library involved unique molecular identifiers. From the PCR reads, TCRdb called clonotypes with MiXCR, one entry per CDR3 protein. The sample lists around 440,000 distinct CDR3 sequences; about 17% were seen once. Germline lookup yields CDR1 SGHTA and CDR2 FQGNSA. Trimming stripped 0 bases from V and 5 bases from J, with 11 bases between. The CDR3 loop spans 15 amino acids. Of note for this clonotype: The antigen is unknown.

The study's findings and limits: Reported findings indicate that, about two months after transplant, alpha-beta T cells came from several hundred expanded clones, which were derived from non-depleted graft cells. At the one-year point after transplant, T-cell counts and TCRbeta diversity were found to come mostly from T cells that had been newly produced. Elevated TCRbeta diversity at day 60 was traced, in some patients, to surviving recipient T cells and thymic progenitors.

This chain connects TRBV7-2 to TRBJ1-5; D is uncertain. The specimen was PBMCs, mostly from graft donor cells, collected 360 days after TCRalphabeta/CD19-depleted stem cell transplant. This receptor was identified in a boy younger than two who had a stem cell transplant for Wiskott-Aldrich syndrome, so the T cells may come from the graft donor. The CDR3 loop reads CASSLAASWDQPQHF. The CDR3 region has the DNA TGTGCCAGCAGCTTAGCCGCCTCGTGGGATCAGCCCCAGCATTTT.